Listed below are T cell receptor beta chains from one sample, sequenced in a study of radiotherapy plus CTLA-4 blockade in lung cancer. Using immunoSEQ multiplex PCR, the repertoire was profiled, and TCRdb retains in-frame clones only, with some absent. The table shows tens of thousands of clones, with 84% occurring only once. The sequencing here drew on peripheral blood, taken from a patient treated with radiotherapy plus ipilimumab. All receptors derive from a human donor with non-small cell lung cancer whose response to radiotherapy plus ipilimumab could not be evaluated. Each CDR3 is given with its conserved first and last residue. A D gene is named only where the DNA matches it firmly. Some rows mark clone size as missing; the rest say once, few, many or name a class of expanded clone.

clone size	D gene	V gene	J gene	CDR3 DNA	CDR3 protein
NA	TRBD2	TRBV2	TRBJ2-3	TGTGCCAGTGGAATAGCGGGAGGGCAGGGAGATACGCAGTATTTT	CASGIAGGQGDTQYF
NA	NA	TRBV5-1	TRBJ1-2	TGCGCCAGCAGTAATCCAACAGGGCCCCTGTGGAATGGCTACACCTTC	CASSNPTGPLWNGYTF
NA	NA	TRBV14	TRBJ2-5	TGTGCCAGCAGCCAGTCCGGGAGCAACCAAGAGACCCAGTACTTC	CASSQSGSNQETQYF
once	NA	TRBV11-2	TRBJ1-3	TGTGCCAGCAGCCCCCCCTTGGGAAACACCATATATTTT	CASSPPLGNTIYF
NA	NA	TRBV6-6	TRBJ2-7	TGTGCCAGCAGTTACTCGAGTGGCAGGCTCCACTTC	CASSYSSGRLHF
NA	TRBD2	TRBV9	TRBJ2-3	TGTGCCAGCAGCCCCGTCGGCGGGAGGCCAGATACGCAGTATTTT	CASSPVGGRPDTQYF
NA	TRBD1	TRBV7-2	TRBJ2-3	TGTGCCAGCAGCTTAACCAGGGGGAATACGCAGTATTTT	CASSLTRGNTQYF
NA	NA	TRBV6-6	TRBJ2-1	TGTGCCAGCAGTTACGCGGGTGAGCAGTTCTTC	CASSYAGEQFF
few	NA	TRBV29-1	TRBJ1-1	TGCAGCGGGAGGGACACTGAAGCTTTCTTT	CSGRDTEAFF
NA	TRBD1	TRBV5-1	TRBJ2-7	TGCGCCAGCAGCTCCGCGGGACAGGGGCCAACAATTTCCTACGAGCAGTACTTC	CASSSAGQGPTISYEQYF
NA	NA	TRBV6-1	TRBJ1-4	TGTGCCAGCAGCGACGGAGGGGAAAAACTGTTTTTT	CASSDGGEKLFF
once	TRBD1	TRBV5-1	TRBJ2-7	TGCGCCAGCAGCGAAGGACAGGGACGCTACGAGCAGTACTTC	CASSEGQGRYEQYF
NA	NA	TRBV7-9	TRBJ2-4	TGTGCCAGCAGCTTAGTTGGGGCTCAGGGAAACATTCAGTACTTC	CASSLVGAQGNIQYF
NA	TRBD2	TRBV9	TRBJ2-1	TGTGCCAGCAGCGACCAAGCTGGACTAGCGGGGGCCTCGGGTGAGCAGTTCTTC	CASSDQAGLAGASGEQFF
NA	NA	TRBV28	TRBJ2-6	TGTGCCAGCAGTTTCGTGGGGGGGGCCGCACATATTGGGGCCAACGTCCTGACTTTC	CASSFVGGAAHIGANVLTF
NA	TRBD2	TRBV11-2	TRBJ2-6	TGTGCCAGCAGCTCAGATGGGGTAGTAGCGGGAACTGGGGCCAACGTCCTGACTTTC	CASSSDGVVAGTGANVLTF
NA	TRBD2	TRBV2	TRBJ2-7	TGTGCCAGCAGCGGGGGGAAAGGGACTAGTGGCCACGAGCAGTACTTC	CASSGGKGTSGHEQYF
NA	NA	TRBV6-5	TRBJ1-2	TGTGCCAGCAGCCTGGACAGAGGTGTCGGCTACACCTTC	CASSLDRGVGYTF
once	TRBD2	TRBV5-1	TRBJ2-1	TGCGCCAGCAGCCCTAGCGGGAGGAAGCAGTTCTTC	CASSPSGRKQFF
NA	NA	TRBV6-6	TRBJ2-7	TGTGCCAGCAGTTACCCCATTAGCGCCCACTCCTACGAGCAGTACTTC	CASSYPISAHSYEQYF
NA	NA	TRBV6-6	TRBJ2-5	TGTGCCAGCATTCGGGGTACAAAAGAGACCCAGTACTTC	CASIRGTKETQYF
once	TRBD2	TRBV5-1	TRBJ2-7	TGCGCCAGCACCGGACAACCAGCGGGAGCCGGGTACGAGCAGTACTTC	CASTGQPAGAGYEQYF
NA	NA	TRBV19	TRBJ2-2	TGTGCCAGTAGTTCCTTCGGCAGGGACACCGGGGAGCTGTTTTTT	CASSSFGRDTGELFF
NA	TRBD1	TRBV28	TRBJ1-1	TGTGCCAGCAGGCTAGGGGGCCCCTTGACTGAAGCTTTCTTT	CASRLGGPLTEAFF
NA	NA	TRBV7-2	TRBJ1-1	TGTGCCAGCAGCTTAACTCTCGGGAACACTGAAGCTTTCTTT	CASSLTLGNTEAFF
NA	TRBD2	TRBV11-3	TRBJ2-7	TGTGCCAGCGGGAGGGGCCGTGAGCAGTACTTC	CASGRGREQYF
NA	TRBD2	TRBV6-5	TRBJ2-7	TGTGCCAGCAGTAGAGCGGGAGGGGACGAGCAGTACTTC	CASSRAGGDEQYF
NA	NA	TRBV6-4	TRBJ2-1	TGTGCCAGCAGTGACGGCAACAAGTACAATGAGCAGTTCTTC	CASSDGNKYNEQFF
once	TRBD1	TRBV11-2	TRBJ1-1	TGTGCCAGCAGCTCGGGACAGCGGGCTGAAGCTTTCTTT	CASSSGQRAEAFF
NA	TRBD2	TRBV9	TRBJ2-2	TGTGCCAGCAGCGTAGGTCCCCTTGGGAGGGAGGCCGGGGAGCTGTTTTTT	CASSVGPLGREAGELFF
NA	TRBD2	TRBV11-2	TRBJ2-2	TGTGCCAGCAGTAGACTAGCGGCAATGACCGGGGAGCTGTTTTTT	CASSRLAAMTGELFF
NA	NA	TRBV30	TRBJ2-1	TGTGCCTGGAGTTCAGGCCTCCCAGGCAATGAGCAGTTCTTC	CAWSSGLPGNEQFF
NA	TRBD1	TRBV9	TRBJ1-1	TGTGCCAGCAGCGTAGTAGGGGGCGCCACTGAAGCTTTCTTT	CASSVVGGATEAFF
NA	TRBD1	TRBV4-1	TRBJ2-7	TGCGCCAGCAGCCTGGGACAGGGGGCGCAGGAGCAGTACTTC	CASSLGQGAQEQYF
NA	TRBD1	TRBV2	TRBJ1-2	TGTGCCAGCAGACCAGGGGGCAACTATGGCTACACCTTC	CASRPGGNYGYTF
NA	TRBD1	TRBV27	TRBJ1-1	TGTGCCAGCAGTTTTCGAGGGGGCAACACTGAAGCTTTCTTT	CASSFRGGNTEAFF
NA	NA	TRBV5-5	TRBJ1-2	TGTGCCAGCAGCTTGGCCTTAGGCGGTAACTATGGCTACACCTTC	CASSLALGGNYGYTF
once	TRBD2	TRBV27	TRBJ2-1	TGTGCCAGCAGTTTGGACTCCGGGAGGAATGAGCAGTTCTTC	CASSLDSGRNEQFF
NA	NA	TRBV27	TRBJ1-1	TGTGCCAGCAGCCGCGGGACCCCTAAAGAAGCTTTCTTT	CASSRGTPKEAFF
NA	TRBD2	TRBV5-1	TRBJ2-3	TGCGCCAGCAGCCCGCCGACTAGCGGGAGAGATACGCAGTATTTT	CASSPPTSGRDTQYF
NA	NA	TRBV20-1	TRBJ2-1	TGCAGTGTCCGGGGCAATGAGCAGTTCTTC	CSVRGNEQFF
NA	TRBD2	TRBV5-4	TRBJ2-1	TGTGCCAGCAGCTCTCCCCTTCGCGGGAGTAACAATGAGCAGTTCTTC	CASSSPLRGSNNEQFF
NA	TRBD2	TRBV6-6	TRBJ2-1	TGTGCCAGCTGGGCGGCGGGAGGGCCTAACAATGAGCAGTTCTTC	CASWAAGGPNNEQFF
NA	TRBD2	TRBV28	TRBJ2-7	TGTGCCAGCAGTTTGTCGGGACTACCCCCCTACGAGCAGTACTTC	CASSLSGLPPYEQYF
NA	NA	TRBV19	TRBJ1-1	TGTGCCAGTAGTATCCCGGCGGGAAACACTGAAGCTTTCTTT	CASSIPAGNTEAFF
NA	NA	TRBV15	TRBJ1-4	TGTGCCACCAGCACCAGTTTCACAACTAATGAAAAACTGTTTTTT	CATSTSFTTNEKLFF
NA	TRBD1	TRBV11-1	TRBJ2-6	TGTGCCAGCAGCTTCCCCCGGACAGGGGTAGGGGCCAACGTCCTGACTTTC	CASSFPRTGVGANVLTF
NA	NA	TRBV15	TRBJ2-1	TGTGCCACCAGCAGAGCCTCCCGCTCCTACAATGAGCAGTTCTTC	CATSRASRSYNEQFF
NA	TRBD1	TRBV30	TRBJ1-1	TGTGCCTGGGGGACAGGGCAAAACACTGAAGCTTTCTTT	CAWGTGQNTEAFF
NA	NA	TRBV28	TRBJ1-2	TGTGCCAGCAGTTTACTGGCAGGTGGTAACTATGGCTACACCTTC	CASSLLAGGNYGYTF
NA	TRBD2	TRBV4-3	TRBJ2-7	TGCGCCAGCAGCCAAGGAGCCGGACTAGCAGAATACGAGCAGTACTTC	CASSQGAGLAEYEQYF
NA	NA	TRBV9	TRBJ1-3	TGTGCCAGCAGTCCTTTACAGGGAGGGCCTGGAAACACCATATATTTT	CASSPLQGGPGNTIYF
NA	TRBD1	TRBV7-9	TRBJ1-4	TGTGCCAGCAGCTTCCGGCAGGGGGATGAAAAACTGTTTTTT	CASSFRQGDEKLFF
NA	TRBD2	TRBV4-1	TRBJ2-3	TGCGCCAGCAGCCAACCAATAGCGGGAGGCCGCACAGATACGCAGTATTTT	CASSQPIAGGRTDTQYF